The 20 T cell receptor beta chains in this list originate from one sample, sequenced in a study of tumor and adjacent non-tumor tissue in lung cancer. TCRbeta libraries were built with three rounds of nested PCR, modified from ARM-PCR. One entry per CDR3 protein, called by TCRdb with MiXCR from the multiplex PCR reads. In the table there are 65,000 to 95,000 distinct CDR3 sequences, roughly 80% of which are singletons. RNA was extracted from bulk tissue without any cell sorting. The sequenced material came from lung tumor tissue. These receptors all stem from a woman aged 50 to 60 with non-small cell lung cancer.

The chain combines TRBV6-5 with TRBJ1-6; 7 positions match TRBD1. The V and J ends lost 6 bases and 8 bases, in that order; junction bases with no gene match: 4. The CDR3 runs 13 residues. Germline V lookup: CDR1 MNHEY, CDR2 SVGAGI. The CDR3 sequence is CASRRTGDSPLHF. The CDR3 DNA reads TGTGCCAGCAGAAGGACAGGAGATTCACCCCTCCACTTT.

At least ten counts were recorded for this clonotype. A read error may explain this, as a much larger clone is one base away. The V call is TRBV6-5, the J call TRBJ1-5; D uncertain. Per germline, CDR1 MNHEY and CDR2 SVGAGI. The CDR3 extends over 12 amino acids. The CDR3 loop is CASSGRNQPQRF. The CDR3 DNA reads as TGTGCCAGCAGTGGGCGGAATCAGCCCCAGCGTTTT.

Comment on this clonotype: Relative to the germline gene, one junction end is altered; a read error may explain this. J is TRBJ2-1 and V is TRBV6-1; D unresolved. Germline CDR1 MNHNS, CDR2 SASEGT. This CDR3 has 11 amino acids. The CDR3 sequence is CVSSDINEQLF. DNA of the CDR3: TGTGTCAGCAGTGACATCAATGAGCAGCTCTTC.

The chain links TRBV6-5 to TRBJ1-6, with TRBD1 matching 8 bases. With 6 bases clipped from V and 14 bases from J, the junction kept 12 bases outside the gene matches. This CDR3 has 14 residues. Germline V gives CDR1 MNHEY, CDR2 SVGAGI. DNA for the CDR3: TGTGCCAGCAGACTTCAGGGGGCCAATACATCCCTCCACTTT. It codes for CASRLQGANTSLHF.

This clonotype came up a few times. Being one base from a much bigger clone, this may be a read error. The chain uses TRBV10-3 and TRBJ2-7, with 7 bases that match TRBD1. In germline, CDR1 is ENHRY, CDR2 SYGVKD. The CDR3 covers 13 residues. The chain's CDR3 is CAVRDGQDDEQYF. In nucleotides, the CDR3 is TGTGCCGTCAGAGATGGACAGGACGACGAGCAGTACTTC.

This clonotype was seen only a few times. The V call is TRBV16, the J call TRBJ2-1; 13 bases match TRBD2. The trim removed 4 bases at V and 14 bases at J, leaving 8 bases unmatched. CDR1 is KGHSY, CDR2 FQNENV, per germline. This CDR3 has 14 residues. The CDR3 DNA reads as TGTGCCAGCAGCCCGGGACTAGCGGGAAATTCCGAGTTCTTC. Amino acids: CASSPGLAGNSEFF.

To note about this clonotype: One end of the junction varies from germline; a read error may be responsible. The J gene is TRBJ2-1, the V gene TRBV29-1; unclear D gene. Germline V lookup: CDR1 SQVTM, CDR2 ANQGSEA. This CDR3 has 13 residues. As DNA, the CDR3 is TGCAGTGTTGATGATAGGTCCCCAAATGAGCAGTTCTTC. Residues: CSVDDRSPNEQFF.

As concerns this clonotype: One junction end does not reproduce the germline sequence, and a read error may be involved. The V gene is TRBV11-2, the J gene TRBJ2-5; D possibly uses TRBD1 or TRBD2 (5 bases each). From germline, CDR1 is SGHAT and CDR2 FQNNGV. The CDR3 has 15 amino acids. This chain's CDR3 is CVSSLGENLQETQYF. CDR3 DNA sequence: TGTGTCAGCAGCCTAGGGGAGAACTTACAAGAGACCCAGTACTTC.

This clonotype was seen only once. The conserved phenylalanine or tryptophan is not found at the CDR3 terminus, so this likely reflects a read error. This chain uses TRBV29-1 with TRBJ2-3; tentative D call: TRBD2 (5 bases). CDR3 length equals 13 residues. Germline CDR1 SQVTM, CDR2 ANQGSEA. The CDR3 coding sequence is TGCAGCGTTGACCGGGATAGCACGGATACGCAGTATCTT. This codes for CSVDRDSTDTQYL.

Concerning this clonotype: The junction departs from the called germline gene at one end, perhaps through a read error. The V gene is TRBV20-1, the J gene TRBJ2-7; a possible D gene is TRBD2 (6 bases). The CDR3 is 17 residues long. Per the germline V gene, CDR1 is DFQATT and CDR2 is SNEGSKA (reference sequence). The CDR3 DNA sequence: TGCAGTGCTAGAGCCTTCGTGGGAGGTTCGAACTCCTACGAGCAGCACTTC. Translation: CSARAFVGGSNSYEQHF.

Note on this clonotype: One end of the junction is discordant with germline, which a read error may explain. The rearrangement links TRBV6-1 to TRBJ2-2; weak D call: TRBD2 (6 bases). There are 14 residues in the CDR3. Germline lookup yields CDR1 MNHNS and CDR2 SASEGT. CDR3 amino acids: CASGRDGHTGELFF. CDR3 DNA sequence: TGTGCCAGCGGGCGGGACGGGCACACCGGTGAGCTGTTTTTT.

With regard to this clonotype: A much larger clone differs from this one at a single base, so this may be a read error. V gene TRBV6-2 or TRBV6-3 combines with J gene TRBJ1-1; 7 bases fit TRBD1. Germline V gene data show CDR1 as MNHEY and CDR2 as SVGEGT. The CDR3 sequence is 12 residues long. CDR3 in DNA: TGTGCCGGCAAGCTAGGGACAGTTGAAGTTTTCTTT. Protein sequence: CAGKLGTVEVFF.

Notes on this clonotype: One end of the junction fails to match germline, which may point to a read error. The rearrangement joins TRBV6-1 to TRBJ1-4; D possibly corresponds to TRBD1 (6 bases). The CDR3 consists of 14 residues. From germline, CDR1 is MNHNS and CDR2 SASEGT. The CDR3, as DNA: TGTGTCAGCAGAGAGGGGGGGACTAATGAAAAACTATTTTTT. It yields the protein CVSREGGTNEKLFF.

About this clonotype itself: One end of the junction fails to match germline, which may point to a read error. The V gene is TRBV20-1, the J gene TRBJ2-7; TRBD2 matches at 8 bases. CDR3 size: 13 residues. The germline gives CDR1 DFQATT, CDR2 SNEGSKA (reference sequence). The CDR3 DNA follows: TGTAGTGCTCATACTAGCGGCACCAACGAGCAGTACTTC. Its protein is CSAHTSGTNEQYF.

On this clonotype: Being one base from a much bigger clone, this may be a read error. Here the CDR3 reads CAGRSGDGTEAFF. CDR3 coding DNA: TGTGCCGGCCGATCGGGCGATGGCACTGAAGCTTTCTTT. This chain joins TRBV28 and TRBJ1-1; D remains unclear. The CDR3 is 13 amino acids. Deletions cut 11 bases from V and 4 bases from J, with 17 bases between. Germline CDR1 reads MDHEN; CDR2 reads SYDVKM.

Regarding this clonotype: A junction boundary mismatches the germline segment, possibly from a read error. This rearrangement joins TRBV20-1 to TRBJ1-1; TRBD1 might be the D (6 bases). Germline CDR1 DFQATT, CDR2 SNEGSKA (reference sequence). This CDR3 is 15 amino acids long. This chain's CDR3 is CNARLEGGVDTETFF. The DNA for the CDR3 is TGCAATGCCCGATTAGAGGGGGGCGTGGACACTGAAACTTTCTTT.

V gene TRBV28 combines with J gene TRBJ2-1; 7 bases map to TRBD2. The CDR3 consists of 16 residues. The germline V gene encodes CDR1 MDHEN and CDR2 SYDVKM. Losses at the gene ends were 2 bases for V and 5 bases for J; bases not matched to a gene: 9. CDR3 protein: CASSLKTGGSHNEQFF. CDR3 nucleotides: TGTGCCAGCAGTTTAAAGACTGGCGGGAGTCACAATGAGCAGTTCTTC.

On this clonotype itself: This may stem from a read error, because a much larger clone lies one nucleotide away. This chain's CDR3 is CASFRLAENTGELFF. CDR3 nucleotides: TGTGCCAGCTTCAGACTAGCGGAAAACACCGGGGAGCTGTTTTTT. J is TRBJ2-2 and V is TRBV6-5; TRBD2 matches at 9 bases. This CDR3 has 15 residues. The V gene's germline CDR1 is MNHEY and CDR2 SVGAGI. V was pared by 8 bases and J by 2 bases, with 6 bases of the junction left unmatched.

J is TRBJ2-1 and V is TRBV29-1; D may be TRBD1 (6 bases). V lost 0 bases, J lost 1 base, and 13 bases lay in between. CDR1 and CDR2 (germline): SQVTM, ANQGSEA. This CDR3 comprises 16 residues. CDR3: CSVEDRHQGSYNEQFF. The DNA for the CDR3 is TGCAGCGTTGAAGATCGCCACCAGGGGTCCTACAATGAGCAGTTCTTC.

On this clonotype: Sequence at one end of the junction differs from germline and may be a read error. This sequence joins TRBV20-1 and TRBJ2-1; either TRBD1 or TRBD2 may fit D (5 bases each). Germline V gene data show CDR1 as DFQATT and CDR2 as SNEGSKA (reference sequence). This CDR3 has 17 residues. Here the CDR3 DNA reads TGCACTGCTAGAGATGGGGGTAGTGGGAGTCTTCCGGCTGAGCAGTTCTTC. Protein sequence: CTARDGGSGSLPAEQFF.